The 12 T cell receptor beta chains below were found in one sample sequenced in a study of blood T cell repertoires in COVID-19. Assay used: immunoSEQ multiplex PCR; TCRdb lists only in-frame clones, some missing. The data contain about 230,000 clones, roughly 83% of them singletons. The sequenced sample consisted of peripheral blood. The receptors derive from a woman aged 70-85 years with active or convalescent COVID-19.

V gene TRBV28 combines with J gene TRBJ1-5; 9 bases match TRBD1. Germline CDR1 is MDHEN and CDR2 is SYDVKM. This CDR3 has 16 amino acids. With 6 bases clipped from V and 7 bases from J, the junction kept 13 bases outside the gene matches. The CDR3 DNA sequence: TGTGCCAGCAGCCTGCATACAGGGGGCGCGTGGCAGCCCCAGCATTTT. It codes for CASSLHTGGAWQPQHF.

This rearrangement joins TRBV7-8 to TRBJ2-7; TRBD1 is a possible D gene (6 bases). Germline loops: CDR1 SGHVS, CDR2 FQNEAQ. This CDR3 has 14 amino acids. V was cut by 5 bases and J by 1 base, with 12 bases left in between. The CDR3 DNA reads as TGTGCCAGCAGCCCTAGGACAGATTCCTACGAGCAGTACTTC. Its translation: CASSPRTDSYEQYF.

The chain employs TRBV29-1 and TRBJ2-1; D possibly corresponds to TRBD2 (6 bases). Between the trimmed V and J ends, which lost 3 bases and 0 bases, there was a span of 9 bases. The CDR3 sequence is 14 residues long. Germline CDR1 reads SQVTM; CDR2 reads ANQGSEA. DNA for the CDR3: TGCAGCGTTGAGCGGGGTCGCTCCTACAATGAGCAGTTCTTC. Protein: CSVERGRSYNEQFF.

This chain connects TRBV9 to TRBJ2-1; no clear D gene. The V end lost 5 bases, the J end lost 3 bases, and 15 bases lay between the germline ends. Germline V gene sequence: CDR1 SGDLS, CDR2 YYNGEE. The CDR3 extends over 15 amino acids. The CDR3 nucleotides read TGTGCCAGCAGTCAACTCCCGACTGGCTACAATGAGCAGTTCTTC. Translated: CASSQLPTGYNEQFF.

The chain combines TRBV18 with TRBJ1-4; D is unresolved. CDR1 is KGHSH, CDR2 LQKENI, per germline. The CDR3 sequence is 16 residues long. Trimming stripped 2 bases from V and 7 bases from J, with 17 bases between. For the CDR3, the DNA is TGTGCCAGCTCACCAGTACAGCCCGAGGGTGGTGAAAAACTGTTTTTT. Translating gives CASSPVQPEGGEKLFF.

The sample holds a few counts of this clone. CDR3: CASSPERAHEQFF. The CDR3 nucleotides are TGTGCCAGCTCACCAGAAAGAGCACATGAGCAGTTCTTC. The chain couples TRBV18 to TRBJ2-1; D not resolved. The CDR3 length is 13 residues. The ends were cut back, 2 bases at V and 8 bases at J, with 10 bases in the middle. CDR1 and CDR2 from the germline V gene are KGHSH and LQKENI. The whole variable domain, remainder taken from reference TRBV18 and TRBJ2-1, is NAGVMQNPRHLVRRRGQEARLRCSPMKGHSHVYWYRQLPEEGLKFMVYLQKENIIDESGMPKERFSAEFPKEGPSILRIQQVVRGDSAAYFCASSPERAHEQFFGPGTRLTVL.

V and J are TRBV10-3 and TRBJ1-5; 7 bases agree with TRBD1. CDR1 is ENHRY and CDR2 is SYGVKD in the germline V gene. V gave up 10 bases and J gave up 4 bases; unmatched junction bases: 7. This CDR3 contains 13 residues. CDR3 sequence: CATSDRANQPQHF. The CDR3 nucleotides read TGTGCCACCTCCGACAGGGCTAATCAGCCCCAGCATTTT.

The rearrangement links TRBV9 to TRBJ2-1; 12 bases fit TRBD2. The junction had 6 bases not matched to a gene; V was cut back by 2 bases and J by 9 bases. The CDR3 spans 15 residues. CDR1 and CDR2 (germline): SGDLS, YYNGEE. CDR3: CASSVLAGGPREQFF. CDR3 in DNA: TGTGCCAGCAGCGTCCTAGCGGGAGGGCCGCGTGAGCAGTTCTTC. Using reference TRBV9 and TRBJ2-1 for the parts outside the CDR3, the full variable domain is DSGVTQTPKHLITATGQRVTLRCSPRSGDLSVYWYQQSLDQGLQFLIQYYNGEERAKGNILERFSAQQFPDLHSELNLSSLELGDSALYFCASSVLAGGPREQFFGPGTRLTVL.

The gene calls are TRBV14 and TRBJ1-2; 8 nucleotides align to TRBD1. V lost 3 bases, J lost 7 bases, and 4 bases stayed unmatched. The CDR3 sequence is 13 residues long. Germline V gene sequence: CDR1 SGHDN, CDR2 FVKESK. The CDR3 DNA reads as TGTGCCAGCAGCCAGGACAGGGTGGGTGGCTACACCTTC. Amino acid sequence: CASSQDRVGGYTF.

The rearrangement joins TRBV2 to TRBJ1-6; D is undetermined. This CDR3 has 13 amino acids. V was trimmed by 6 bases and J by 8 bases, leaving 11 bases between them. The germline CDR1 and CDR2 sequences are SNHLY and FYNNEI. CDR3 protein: CASREGIDSPLHF. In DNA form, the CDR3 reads TGTGCCAGCAGGGAGGGAATAGATTCACCCCTCCACTTT.

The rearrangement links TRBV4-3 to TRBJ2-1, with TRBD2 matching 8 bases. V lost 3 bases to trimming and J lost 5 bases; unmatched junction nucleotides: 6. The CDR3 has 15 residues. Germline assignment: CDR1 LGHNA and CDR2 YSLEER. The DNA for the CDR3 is TGCGCCAGCAGCCAGGGTCCAGCGGGGGACAATGAGCAGTTCTTC. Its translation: CASSQGPAGDNEQFF.

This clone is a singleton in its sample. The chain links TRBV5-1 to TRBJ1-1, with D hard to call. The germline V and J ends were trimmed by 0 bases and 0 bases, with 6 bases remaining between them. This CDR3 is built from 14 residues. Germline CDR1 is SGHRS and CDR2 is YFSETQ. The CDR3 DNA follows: TGCGCCAGCAGCTTGGATCAGATGAACACTGAAGCTTTCTTT. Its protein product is CASSLDQMNTEAFF.